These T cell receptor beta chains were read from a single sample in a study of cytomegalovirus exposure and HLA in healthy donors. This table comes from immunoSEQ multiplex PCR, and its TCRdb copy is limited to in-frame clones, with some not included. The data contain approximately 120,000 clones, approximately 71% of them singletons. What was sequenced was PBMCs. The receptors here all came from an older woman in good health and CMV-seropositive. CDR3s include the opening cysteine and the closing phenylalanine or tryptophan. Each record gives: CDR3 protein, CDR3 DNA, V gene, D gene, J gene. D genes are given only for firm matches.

CDR3aa: CASSFTGGPGANVLTF
CDR3nt: TGCGCCAGCAGCTTCACAGGGGGGCCTGGGGCCAACGTCCTGACTTTC
v_gene: TRBV5-1
d_gene: TRBD1
j_gene: TRBJ2-6

CDR3aa: CASSLRDEAFF
CDR3nt: TGCGCCAGCAGCTTGCGGGATGAAGCTTTCTTT
v_gene: TRBV5-1
d_gene: -
j_gene: TRBJ1-1

CDR3aa: CASSGGGASDTQYF
CDR3nt: TGTGCCAGCAGTGGAGGGGGCGCATCAGATACGCAGTATTTT
v_gene: TRBV6-1
d_gene: TRBD1
j_gene: TRBJ2-3

CDR3aa: CASSPRFMNTEAFF
CDR3nt: TGTGCCAGCAGCCCCAGATTTATGAACACTGAAGCTTTCTTT
v_gene: TRBV7-2
d_gene: -
j_gene: TRBJ1-1

CDR3aa: CASSQTGTGVNSPLHF
CDR3nt: TGTGCCAGCAGCCAAACCGGGACAGGGGTTAATTCACCCCTCCACTTT
v_gene: TRBV4-2
d_gene: TRBD1
j_gene: TRBJ1-6

CDR3aa: CASLGQLNTEAFF
CDR3nt: TGTGCCAGCTTGGGACAGTTGAACACTGAAGCTTTCTTT
v_gene: TRBV18
d_gene: TRBD1
j_gene: TRBJ1-1

CDR3aa: CASSYTGSGTEAFF
CDR3nt: TGTGCCAGCAGCTACACAGGGAGCGGCACTGAAGCTTTCTTT
v_gene: TRBV6-5
d_gene: -
j_gene: TRBJ1-1

CDR3aa: CASSVVPTGPGEQFF
CDR3nt: TGTGCCAGCAGCGTAGTCCCAACAGGGCCGGGTGAGCAGTTCTTC
v_gene: TRBV9
d_gene: -
j_gene: TRBJ2-1

CDR3aa: CASSSGLGDQPQHF
CDR3nt: TGCGCCAGCAGCTCGGGTCTGGGAGATCAGCCCCAGCATTTT
v_gene: TRBV5-1
d_gene: -
j_gene: TRBJ1-5

CDR3aa: CASSSGTTWDNEQFF
CDR3nt: TGTGCCAGCAGTTCCGGGACTACCTGGGACAATGAGCAGTTCTTC
v_gene: TRBV6-5
d_gene: TRBD2
j_gene: TRBJ2-1

CDR3aa: CAWKIGQEDGYTF
CDR3nt: TGTGCCTGGAAAATCGGGCAGGAGGACGGCTACACCTTC
v_gene: TRBV30
d_gene: -
j_gene: TRBJ1-2